Listed here are 21 T cell receptor beta chains from one sample, sequenced in a study of blood T cell repertoires in COVID-19. TCRdb keeps only in-frame clones here, not all; method: immunoSEQ multiplex PCR. The repertoire holds 410,000 or so clones, 70% to 90% seen once, with roughly 1.5% in the top ten. Sequenced input: peripheral blood. The receptors derive from a woman aged 40 to 50 with COVID-19, enrolled during active disease.

This chain joins TRBV5-1 and TRBJ1-1, with D tentatively TRBD1 (6 bases). Germline V gene sequence: CDR1 SGHRS, CDR2 YFSETQ. V lost 2 bases to trimming and J lost 0 bases, with 14 bases between them. The length of the CDR3 is 16 residues. CDR3 sequence reads: CASSFGTGFMNTEAFF. DNA for the CDR3: TGCGCCAGCAGCTTCGGTACAGGGTTCATGAACACTGAAGCTTTCTTT.

The V and J genes are TRBV4-3 and TRBJ1-2, with a possible D match to TRBD1 (5 bases). V was cut by 2 bases and J by 8 bases, with 15 bases left in between. The CDR3 extends over 14 amino acids. CDR1 is LGHNA and CDR2 is YSLEER in the germline V gene. The CDR3 loop is CASSQLGGDSGYTF. DNA of the CDR3: TGCGCCAGCAGCCAACTGGGAGGGGATAGCGGCTACACCTTC.

V usage is TRBV19 and J usage is TRBJ1-3, with D perhaps matching TRBD1 (6 bases). The CDR3 runs 16 residues. Germline V gives CDR1 LNHDA, CDR2 SQIVND (reference sequence). The V end lost 6 bases, the J end lost 1 base, and 16 bases lay between the germline ends. The CDR3 DNA follows: TGTGCCAGTAGAGCCACAGGGAGAGGGTCTGGAAACACCATATATTTT. It encodes CASRATGRGSGNTIYF.

This chain links TRBV4-3 with TRBJ2-1; TRBD2 matches 16 bases. Germline CDR1 is LGHNA and CDR2 is YSLEER. Trimming removed 4 bases from V and 3 bases from J; junction bases left unmatched: 3. This CDR3 spans 17 amino acids. The CDR3 DNA is TGCGCCAGCAGCCCAGGGACTAGCGGGAGGGGCTACAATGAGCAGTTCTTC. It encodes CASSPGTSGRGYNEQFF.

The chain links TRBV6-2 or TRBV6-3 to TRBJ2-3; 16 bases match TRBD2. The V gene's germline CDR1 is MNHEY and CDR2 SVGEGT. The CDR3 has 16 residues. V shed 5 bases and J 6 bases; nucleotides not matched to a gene: 5. CDR3: CASSGPGLAGGDTQYF. The CDR3, as DNA: TGTGCCAGCAGTGGCCCGGGACTAGCGGGGGGGGATACGCAGTATTTT.

V usage is TRBV12-3 or TRBV12-4 and J usage is TRBJ1-2, with D possibly being TRBD1 (6 bases). The CDR3 is 13 residues long. The V end lost 2 bases, the J end lost 7 bases, and 11 bases lay between the germline ends. The CDR3: CASSLFMGAGYTF. CDR3 nucleotides: TGTGCCAGCAGTTTATTCATGGGGGCTGGCTACACCTTC.

A remark on this clone: A read error is likely, as this CDR3 ends without the conserved phenylalanine or tryptophan. The chain links TRBV6-2 or TRBV6-3 to TRBJ1-5; TRBD1 agrees at 7 bases. V lost 4 bases, J lost 3 bases, and 6 bases stayed unmatched. This CDR3 is built from 15 residues. In germline, CDR1 is MNHEY, CDR2 SVGEGT. The CDR3 DNA is TGTGCCAGCAGTTTTTGGACAGGTCCCAATCAGCCCCAGCATCTT. Protein: CASSFWTGPNQPQHL.

The CDR3 nucleotides are TGTGCCAGCAGCCGCGGAGGGGGCGGAATAGATACGCAGTATTTT. Its translation is CASSRGGGGIDTQYF. This chain links TRBV7-8 with TRBJ2-3, with D perhaps matching TRBD1 (7 bases). The CDR3 sequence is 15 residues long. With 5 bases removed from V and 5 bases from J, the gap between germline ends came to 17 bases. Germline CDR1 reads SGHVS; CDR2 reads FQNEAQ.

The chain is built from TRBV7-8 and TRBJ1-1, with TRBD1 as a possible D gene (5 bases). The CDR3 runs 15 residues. V was shortened by 1 base and J by 4 bases, with 13 bases between the two germline ends. Germline CDR1 SGHVS, CDR2 FQNEAQ. The CDR3 region is CASSLESGKITEAFF. The CDR3 DNA follows: TGTGCCAGCAGCTTAGAGTCAGGGAAAATCACTGAAGCTTTCTTT. The whole variable domain, remainder taken from reference TRBV7-8 and TRBJ1-1, is GAGVSQSPRYKVAKRGQDVALRCDPISGHVSLFWYQQALGQGPEFLTYFQNEAQLDKSGLPSDRFFAERPEGSVSTLKIQRTQQEDSAVYLCASSLESGKITEAFFGQGTRLTVV.

J is TRBJ1-1 and V is TRBV6-5; TRBD1 aligns across 9 bases. Germline V CDR1 and CDR2: MNHEY, SVGAGI. Losses at the gene ends were 2 bases for V and 4 bases for J; bases not matched to a gene: 8. The CDR3 extends over 16 amino acids. This CDR3 reads CASSYEDRGYGTEAFF. CDR3 sequence (DNA): TGTGCCAGCAGTTACGAGGACAGGGGATATGGCACTGAAGCTTTCTTT.

The rearrangement links TRBV11-2 to TRBJ2-1; tentative D call: TRBD2 (6 bases). The germline V gene has CDR1 SGHAT and CDR2 FQNNGV. The CDR3 extends over 14 amino acids. Trimming took off 5 bases at V and 9 bases at J, with 17 bases between the two ends. The CDR3 sequence is CASSHGYRRGEQFF. The CDR3 coding sequence is TGTGCCAGCAGCCACGGGTATAGGCGGGGTGAGCAGTTCTTC.

This chain connects TRBV29-1 to TRBJ1-4; D may be TRBD1 (6 bases). V gave up 7 bases and J gave up 4 bases, with 10 bases separating them. Germline-derived CDR1 and CDR2 are SQVTM and ANQGSEA. The CDR3 totals 12 residues. CDR3 protein: CSAEDSNEKLFF. The CDR3 coding sequence is TGCAGCGCCGAGGACAGTAATGAAAAACTGTTTTTT.

This sequence joins TRBV6-5 and TRBJ2-1, with 9 bases fitting TRBD2. CDR3 size: 15 residues. CDR1 MNHEY and CDR2 SVGAGI come from the germline V gene. V was clipped by 8 bases and J by 1 base; unmatched bases: 6. CDR3 sequence: CASGPGLASYNEQFF. In DNA form, the CDR3 reads TGTGCCAGCGGACCCGGACTAGCGTCCTACAATGAGCAGTTCTTC.

The V and J genes are TRBV6-2 or TRBV6-3 and TRBJ1-5; TRBD1 matches 9 bases. CDR3 length: 15 amino acids. CDR1 and CDR2 from the germline V gene are MNHEY and SVGEGT. V lost 4 bases, J lost 8 bases, and 9 bases stayed unmatched. The CDR3 sequence: CASSSGTGLWKPQHF. The CDR3 coding sequence is TGTGCCAGCAGTTCCGGGACAGGGCTTTGGAAGCCCCAGCATTTT.

As DNA, the CDR3 is TGCGCCAGCAGCTTGGGGTCCTGGGGGCGCGACGAGCAGTACTTC. It encodes CASSLGSWGRDEQYF. This rearrangement joins TRBV5-1 to TRBJ2-7, with D possibly being TRBD1 (6 bases). The CDR3 contains 15 residues. Trimming shortened V by 0 bases and J by 5 bases, and 15 bases separated the two germline ends. Germline CDR1 and CDR2: SGHRS and YFSETQ.

In this sample, this clone turned up a few times. The chain has TRBV6-5 and TRBJ1-2; TRBD1 agrees at 7 bases. The germline CDR1 and CDR2 sequences are MNHEY and SVGAGI. This CDR3 contains 15 residues. V was clipped by 4 bases and J by 0 bases; unmatched bases: 5. DNA for the CDR3: TGTGCCAGCAGTTTGGACAGGCGAGCTAACTATGGCTACACCTTC. Translated: CASSLDRRANYGYTF.

J is TRBJ2-1 and V is TRBV18; D is unresolved. Deletions cut 3 bases from V and 0 bases from J, with 9 bases between. The CDR3 length is 15 residues. Germline V gives CDR1 KGHSH, CDR2 LQKENI. The CDR3 spells CASSPMESSYNEQFF. The CDR3 nucleotides read TGTGCCAGCTCACCTATGGAGAGCTCCTACAATGAGCAGTTCTTC.

CDR3 nucleotides: TGTGCCAGCAGCCGGGACAGGGGGAATGAAAAACTGTTTTTT. Translating gives CASSRDRGNEKLFF. The chain couples TRBV6-5 to TRBJ1-4; the match to TRBD1 covers 11 bases. CDR1 MNHEY and CDR2 SVGAGI come from the germline V gene. CDR3 length: 14 residues. V lost 6 bases and J lost 5; bases outside the gene matches: 2.

The chain couples TRBV27 to TRBJ1-1; D is ambiguous. The germline V gene has CDR1 MNHEY and CDR2 SMNVEV (reference sequence). This CDR3 is 17 amino acids long. V was clipped by 4 bases and J by 4 bases, with 22 bases between them. The CDR3 DNA sequence: TGTGCCAGCAGTTCGAGGTACGGGAACTTTGAAATCACTGAAGCTTTCTTT. Protein: CASSSRYGNFEITEAFF.

This sequence joins TRBV11-1 and TRBJ1-4; D not resolved. Trimming took off 5 bases at V and 4 bases at J, with 17 bases between the two ends. The CDR3 has 16 amino acids. Germline CDR1 and CDR2: SGHAT and FQDESV (reference sequence). The CDR3, as DNA: TGTGCCAGCAGCCCAGGAGTCGGGAGTGATAATGAAAAACTGTTTTTT. Translated, it gives CASSPGVGSDNEKLFF.

The chain carries TRBV25-1 and TRBJ1-1; 8 bases line up with TRBD1. CDR3 length: 14 residues. Germline CDR1 is MGHDK and CDR2 is SYGVNS. V gave up 5 bases and J gave up 10 bases; unmatched junction bases: 12. This chain's CDR3 is CASSISGGGGRAFF. The CDR3 coding sequence is TGTGCCAGCAGTATTTCAGGGGGCGGAGGAAGAGCTTTCTTT.